The present T cell receptor (beta chain) was sequenced within a study of blood T cell repertoires in COVID-19. On the study more broadly: Samples came from the United States, Italy and Spain, spanning acute and convalescent COVID-19. The analysed material was cDNA or gDNA that came from T cells, B-cell-depleted T cells, or PBMCs.

The V gene lost 1 base and the J gene lost 8 bases, with 17 bases spanning the gap. Germline CDR1 and CDR2: KGHSY and FQNENV. This CDR3 comprises 15 residues. Authors' methods: Cell counts per sample came from amplifying reference gene primers. Assay used: immunoSEQ multiplex PCR; TCRdb lists only in-frame clones, some missing. V and J calls and clone size are those listed in that table; D and trimming were worked out from the DNA. The table records roughly 63,000 clones, around 80% of them present only once. This clone was detected only once. The V call is TRBV16, the J call TRBJ1-2, with a possible D match to TRBD1 (5 bases). This sequence was found in a human donor in a cohort sampled during active COVID-19. Sequenced material: peripheral blood. The CDR3 DNA reads TGTGCCAGCAGCCAATTTGAACAGGACCCTAAAGGCTACACCTTC. It is translated as CASSQFEQDPKGYTF. The full variable domain, rest sourced from reference TRBV16 and TRBJ1-2, is GEEVAQTPKHLVRGEGQKAKLYCAPIKGHSYVFWYQQVLKNEFKFLISFQNENVFDETGMPKERFSAKCLPNSPCSLEIQATKLEDSAVYFCASSQFEQDPKGYTFGSGTRLTVV.